The next 8 T cell receptor beta chains were all read from a single sample in a study of human T cells and chemical hapten exposure. MiXCR, run by TCRdb on the RACE reads, gives a single entry per CDR3 protein. Among 70,000 or so distinct CDR3 sequences listed, more than 9.5% were seen once. Regarding time point: patch test 3, about 24 weeks after DPC sensitization. The treatment: therapeutic diphenylcyclopropenone sensitization with weekly scalp DPC. The source was whole blood, collected in connection with sensitization to the hapten diphenylcyclopropenone (DPC). The origin of the receptors is a woman in her forties or fifties with alopecia areata. Some clones in this sample may be carry-over from other donors' samples.

At least ten counts were recorded for this clonotype. The chain couples TRBV11-2 to TRBJ2-3; 12 nucleotides agree with TRBD1. The CDR3 length is 17 residues. Per the germline V gene, CDR1 is SGHAT and CDR2 is FQNNGV. V was pared by 4 bases and J by 3 bases, with 8 bases of the junction left unmatched. In nucleotides, the CDR3 is TGTGCCAGCAGCTCTTCCGGGACAGGGGGCATGACAGATACGCAGTATTTT. Translation: CASSSSGTGGMTDTQYF. The full variable domain, its missing parts supplied by reference TRBV11-2 and TRBJ2-3, is EAGVAQSPRYKIIEKRQSVAFWCNPISGHATLYWYQQILGQGPKLLIQFQNNGVVDDSQLPKDRFSAERLKGVDSTLKIQPAKLEDSAVYLCASSSSGTGGMTDTQYFGPGTRLTVL.

Many counts were recorded for this clonotype. For the CDR3, the DNA is TGCAGTGCTAGCTCGACAGGGGAGCACGAGCAGTACTTC. It yields the protein CSASSTGEHEQYF. The chain uses TRBV20-1 and TRBJ2-7; 8 bases align to TRBD1. Germline V gene sequence: CDR1 DFQATT, CDR2 SNEGSKA (reference sequence). The CDR3 covers 13 residues. Trimming took 3 bases from V and 5 from J; bases not matched to a gene: 6.

This clonotype was seen at least ten times. The gene calls are TRBV11-3 and TRBJ2-1; 12 bases are shared with TRBD2. With V trimmed by 1 base and J by 8 bases, 9 bases remained unmatched. In germline, CDR1 is SGHNT, CDR2 YENEEA. The CDR3 is 17 residues long. The CDR3 sequence is CASSLGPPLAGGDEQFF. The CDR3 bases are TGTGCCAGCAGCTTAGGCCCCCCGCTAGCGGGAGGGGATGAGCAGTTCTTC.

This clonotype was counted ten times or more. This chain connects TRBV2 to TRBJ2-7; 10 nucleotides align to TRBD1. The length of the CDR3 is 17 residues. Germline-derived CDR1 and CDR2 are SNHLY and FYNNEI. The ends lost 3 bases at V and 6 bases at J; junction bases unmatched: 14. The CDR3 here is CASSDDPRDRGFSEQYF. For the CDR3, the DNA is TGTGCCAGCAGTGATGACCCTCGGGACAGGGGCTTCAGCGAGCAGTACTTC.

The rearrangement links TRBV14 to TRBJ1-3; D is ambiguous. Germline V CDR1 and CDR2: SGHDN, FVKESK. The V end lost 1 base, the J end lost 0 bases, and 7 bases lay between the germline ends. CDR3 length: 15 residues. The CDR3 DNA reads as TGTGCCAGCAGCCAAGTGGGAGGCTCTGGAAACACCATATATTTT. Encoded protein: CASSQVGGSGNTIYF. The entire variable domain, with the rest obtained from reference TRBV14 and TRBJ1-3, is as follows: EAGVTQFPSHSVIEKGQTVTLRCDPISGHDNLYWYRRVMGKEIKFLLHFVKESKQDESGMPNNRFLAERTGGTYSTLKVQPAELEDSGVYFCASSQVGGSGNTIYFGEGSWLTVV.

This clonotype was counted a few times. This rearrangement joins TRBV7-2 to TRBJ2-5; 11 bases agree with TRBD2. The CDR3 totals 16 residues. V was pared by 6 bases and J by 1 base, with 7 bases of the junction left unmatched. The germline V gene has CDR1 SGHTA and CDR2 FQGNSA. The CDR3 protein is CASSLAGGHLQETQYF. As DNA, the CDR3 is TGTGCCAGCAGTCTAGCGGGGGGCCATCTCCAAGAGACCCAGTACTTC.

The chain has TRBV7-2 and TRBJ1-1; D possibly corresponds to TRBD1 (5 bases). The CDR3 is 12 residues long. V lost 4 bases to trimming and J lost 7 bases, with 10 bases between them. CDR1 and CDR2 (germline): SGHTA, FQGNSA. The CDR3 is CASSSGRSEAFF. The CDR3 DNA follows: TGTGCCAGCAGCTCGGGGCGGAGTGAAGCTTTCTTT.

This clonotype was seen many times. The V and J genes are TRBV5-1 and TRBJ2-7, with 9 bases aligning to TRBD1. The CDR3 is 16 residues long. Trimming removed 3 bases from V and 2 bases from J; junction bases left unmatched: 9. Germline lookup yields CDR1 SGHRS and CDR2 YFSETQ. The CDR3 reads CASSSSPGQGTYEQYF. The CDR3 DNA sequence: TGCGCCAGCAGCTCCTCACCGGGACAGGGCACCTACGAGCAGTACTTC. Full variable domain (outside the CDR3, taken from reference TRBV5-1 and TRBJ2-7): KAGVTQTPRYLIKTRGQQVTLSCSPISGHRSVSWYQQTPGQGLQFLFEYFSETQRNKGNFPGRFSGRQFSNSRSEMNVSTLELGDSALYLCASSSSPGQGTYEQYFGPGTRLTVT.